Listed below are T cell receptor beta chains from one sample, sequenced in a study of blood T cell repertoires in COVID-19. Clones were sequenced by immunoSEQ multiplex PCR, and TCRdb holds only the in-frame ones, with some missing. The table shows about 70,000 clones, with approximately 80% occurring only once. Material: peripheral blood. The receptors were gathered from a man between 65 and 85 years old who had recovered from COVID-19. Each CDR3 is given with its conserved first and last residue. The D gene is left open where the match is weak. For some rows the clone size is stated as once, few or many, or as a class when expanded; others skip it.

TRBD1,few,TRBJ1-2,TRBV6-5,TGTGCCAGCAGGCGGACAGGGGGCAATGGCTACACCTTC,CASRRTGGNGYTF
NA,NA,TRBJ2-5,TRBV3-1/TRBV3-2,TGTGCCAGCAGCCAAGAGGGGACAACTATCCAAGAGACCCAGTACTTC,CASSQEGTTIQETQYF
TRBD1,NA,TRBJ1-5,TRBV4-3,TGCGCCAGCAGCCAAGGAGCTCCGGGACAGGGCCAGCCCCAGCATTTT,CASSQGAPGQGQPQHF
TRBD1,few,TRBJ1-5,TRBV18,TGTGCCAGCTCAGGGACAGGGGGCGGTCAGCCCCAGCATTTT,CASSGTGGGQPQHF
TRBD1,NA,TRBJ2-2,TRBV2,TGTGCCAGCAGAGTCGCGGGACAGGGGAACACCGGGGAGCTGTTTTTT,CASRVAGQGNTGELFF
NA,NA,TRBJ2-6,TRBV24-1,TGTGCCACCAGTGATCTACCTGCCAACTCTGGGGCCAACGTCCTGACTTTC,CATSDLPANSGANVLTF
TRBD1,NA,TRBJ1-1,TRBV11-1,TGTGCCAGCAGCTTTATGTGGACAGGAAACACTGAAGCTTTCTTT,CASSFMWTGNTEAFF
TRBD2,NA,TRBJ2-5,TRBV25-1,TGTGCCAGCAGTGACCCCACTAGCGGGAGCGGAGAGACCCAGTACTTC,CASSDPTSGSGETQYF
NA,NA,TRBJ2-1,TRBV24-1,TGTGCCACCAGCGGTGGGGACTTTACGCGCAATGAGCAGTTCTTC,CATSGGDFTRNEQFF
TRBD1,NA,TRBJ1-5,TRBV18,TGTGCCAGCTCACCGGGACAGGGACAGCCCCAGCATTTT,CASSPGQGQPQHF
NA,NA,TRBJ1-2,TRBV18,TGTGCCAGCTCACCACAAGGACAGTCTATCTATGGCTACACCTTC,CASSPQGQSIYGYTF
TRBD2,NA,TRBJ2-5,TRBV10-3,TGTGCCATCTCAGGACTAGCGGAAGAGACCCAGTACTTC,CAISGLAEETQYF
TRBD1,NA,TRBJ2-5,TRBV27,TGTGCCAGCAGTCCCCTGGGACAGGGGGCTGGTGGGACCCAGTACTTC,CASSPLGQGAGGTQYF
NA,NA,TRBJ1-3,TRBV15,TGTGCCACCAGCAGAGATTTGGAGATCTCTGGAAACACCATATATTTT,CATSRDLEISGNTIYF
NA,NA,TRBJ1-1,TRBV21-1,TGTGCCAGCAGCAAAGAGAAGGGGGAGAACACTGAAGCTTTCTTT,CASSKEKGENTEAFF
NA,few,TRBJ1-2,TRBV14,TGTGCCAGCAGCCAAGGGGTGGGGCACGGCTATGGCTACACCTTC,CASSQGVGHGYGYTF
TRBD1,NA,TRBJ1-2,TRBV7-9,TGTGCCAGCAGCCCAGGACAGGGAGGGTTACACAGCTACACCTTC,CASSPGQGGLHSYTF
NA,few,TRBJ1-2,TRBV9,TGTGCCAGCAGCGTAGGTCAGGGAATGGGCTATGGCTACACCTTC,CASSVGQGMGYGYTF
TRBD1,NA,TRBJ1-1,TRBV6-5,TGTGCCAGCAGTTACAACGGACAGGGGAGGACTGAAGCTTTCTTT,CASSYNGQGRTEAFF
TRBD1,NA,TRBJ2-6,TRBV9,TGTGCCAGCAGCCCGACAGGGGATGGGGCCAACGTCCTGACTTTC,CASSPTGDGANVLTF
NA,NA,TRBJ1-2,TRBV6-5,TGTGCCAGCAGTCTTGCGGGGCGGGGCTATGGCTACACCTTC,CASSLAGRGYGYTF
NA,NA,TRBJ2-1,TRBV7-8,TGTGCCAGCAGCTTAGGCAGCCGCGGGCATTACAATGAGCAGTTCTTC,CASSLGSRGHYNEQFF
NA,once,TRBJ2-7,TRBV18,TGTGCCAGCTCACCACCCGGAGGGAGTTTCTACGAGCAGTACTTC,CASSPPGGSFYEQYF
NA,NA,TRBJ1-3,TRBV6-6,TGTGCCAGCAGTTACGGCGGAAACACCATATATTTT,CASSYGGNTIYF
NA,NA,TRBJ2-2,TRBV7-6,TGTGCCAGCAGCCTCAGGGCCGGGGAGCTGTTTTTT,CASSLRAGELFF
NA,NA,TRBJ1-4,TRBV5-4,TGTGCCAGCAGCGCTGAAGGGGTGGGAAAACTGTTTTTT,CASSAEGVGKLFF
NA,NA,TRBJ2-2,TRBV18,TGTGCCAGCTCAGCGGCTGGGGGGGCTACCACCGGGGAGCTGTTTTTT,CASSAAGGATTGELFF
TRBD1,NA,TRBJ2-7,TRBV11-3,TGTGCCAGCAGCTTCGAGGACAGGGGTTACGAGCAGTACTTC,CASSFEDRGYEQYF
NA,NA,TRBJ2-7,TRBV7-9,TGTGCCAGCAGCCTACAGGGCTACGAGCAGTACTTC,CASSLQGYEQYF
NA,NA,TRBJ2-1,TRBV5-4,TGTGCCAGCAGCTTAAGTGATCAGGGGGAGGATGAGCAGTTCTTC,CASSLSDQGEDEQFF
NA,NA,TRBJ1-3,TRBV29-1,TGCAGCGTTGATTCCGAGGGCGTGGGAACCATATATTTT,CSVDSEGVGTIYF
TRBD1,few,TRBJ1-4,TRBV6-6,TGTGCCAGCAGTTACCCAGGGGGGGAAAAACTGTTTTTT,CASSYPGGEKLFF
TRBD1,NA,TRBJ2-6,TRBV11-2,TGTGCCAGCAGCCTAAAATTGACAGGGGCTGGGGCCAACGTCCTGACTTTC,CASSLKLTGAGANVLTF
TRBD2,NA,TRBJ2-7,TRBV30,TGTGCCTGGAGTATTACTAGCGGCTTCTACGAGCAGTACTTC,CAWSITSGFYEQYF
TRBD1,NA,TRBJ1-4,TRBV2,TGTGCCAGCAGTGAAGACAGGGGAGAAAAACTGTTTTTT,CASSEDRGEKLFF
NA,NA,TRBJ1-5,TRBV7-2,TGTGCCAGCAGCTTAGCGCCGGGAGCTCAGCCCCAGCATTTT,CASSLAPGAQPQHF
TRBD2,NA,TRBJ2-7,TRBV6-5,TGTGCCAGCAGACAGGAGCGGGGAACCTACGAGCAGTACTTC,CASRQERGTYEQYF
TRBD2,NA,TRBJ2-1,TRBV7-2,TGTGCCAGCAGCCAGAAGTCTAGCGGGAGGGCCTCTCTCTATGAGCAGTTCTTC,CASSQKSSGRASLYEQFF
NA,NA,TRBJ1-2,TRBV5-1,TGCGCCAGCAGCTTGACCCCCCCGGCGGACTATGGCTACACCTTC,CASSLTPPADYGYTF
NA,NA,TRBJ2-2,TRBV3-1/TRBV3-2,TGTGCCAGCAGCTACGACAGGATGGGAACCGGGGAGCTGTTTTTT,CASSYDRMGTGELFF
NA,NA,TRBJ2-7,TRBV20-1,TGCAGTGCGGCCCGTCCTAGGGAGCAGTACTTC,CSAARPREQYF
NA,once,TRBJ2-4,TRBV28,TGTGCCAGCAGCCTGGCCGGTAGGGGGAACATTCAGTACTTC,CASSLAGRGNIQYF
TRBD1,few,TRBJ1-1,TRBV29-1,TGCGCCGGGGACAGGGGGACTGAAGCTTTCTTT,CAGDRGTEAFF
NA,NA,TRBJ2-1,TRBV3-1/TRBV3-2,TGTGCCAGCAGCCAAGCAGGGTCGCAGTTCTTC,CASSQAGSQFF
TRBD1,NA,TRBJ1-1,TRBV5-1,TGCGCCAGCAGCACACAGGGGGCGGTCACTGAAGCTTTCTTT,CASSTQGAVTEAFF
TRBD1,NA,TRBJ2-7,TRBV6-2/TRBV6-3,TGTGCCAGCAGTTTAGGGACAGGGCTTCGTCACTACGAGCAGTACTTC,CASSLGTGLRHYEQYF
NA,NA,TRBJ1-1,TRBV7-9,TGTGCCAGCAGCTTACATCCCGGGGGACACACTGAAGCTTTCTTT,CASSLHPGGHTEAFF
TRBD2,NA,TRBJ2-1,TRBV10-2,TGCGCCAGCAGTGCGTATGGCGGGGGGGCCCCCAATGAGCAGTTCTTC,CASSAYGGGAPNEQFF
NA,NA,TRBJ1-4,TRBV19,TGTGCCAGCCAGACGCAGGGTGAAAAACTGTTTTTT,CASQTQGEKLFF
TRBD2,NA,TRBJ2-5,TRBV2,TGTGCCAGCAGTGGCTCACTAGCGGGGCTCGAAGAGACCCAGTACTTC,CASSGSLAGLEETQYF
TRBD1,NA,TRBJ2-1,TRBV7-9,TGTGCCAGCAGTGGACAGGGGGCTATCAATGAGCAGTTCTTC,CASSGQGAINEQFF
TRBD1,NA,TRBJ2-7,TRBV6-2/TRBV6-3,TGTGCCAGCAGTTACGGCTTTTTAACAGGGGACGGCTACGAGCAGTACTTC,CASSYGFLTGDGYEQYF
NA,NA,TRBJ1-1,TRBV29-1,TGCAGCGCTTACAGAGCCAGGGGCACTGAAGCTTTCTTT,CSAYRARGTEAFF
TRBD1,NA,TRBJ2-1,TRBV19,TGTGCCAGTCAACAGGGGTACAATGAGCAGTTCTTC,CASQQGYNEQFF
NA,NA,TRBJ1-1,TRBV27,TGTGCCAGCAGTTTGAGGCCCGACACTGAAGCTTTCTTT,CASSLRPDTEAFF
TRBD1,NA,TRBJ1-5,TRBV6-1,TGTGCCAGCAGTGAATGGCACGGGACAGCCGGCAATCAGCCCCAGCATTTT,CASSEWHGTAGNQPQHF